The T cell receptor beta chain described here comes from a study of shared clonotypes between healthy human individuals. Clones were sequenced by immunoSEQ multiplex PCR, and TCRdb holds only the in-frame ones, with some missing. The data hold roughly 1,100,000 clones, with under 80% observed a single time. CDR1 is MGHRA, CDR2 YSYEKL, per germline. The CDR3 length is 14 residues. Trimming took 4 bases from V and 7 from J, leaving 16 bases between them. The rearrangement joins TRBV4-1 to TRBJ2-5; maybe TRBD2 (6 bases). This clonotype originated in a man aged 18 to 29 in good health. Sequencing input: memory CD4+ T cells sorted from blood. The subset denotes: CD45RA-negative fraction. The CDR3: CASSRTGTPGTQYF. The CDR3 nucleotides are TGCGCCAGCAGCCGAACCGGGACTCCGGGGACCCAGTACTTC.